Below are 6 T cell receptor beta chains sequenced from a single sample in a study of T cell clonality in common variable immunodeficiency. Generated by immunoSEQ multiplex PCR, the TCRdb table keeps only in-frame clones and is missing some. The data show about 42,000 clones, none appearing only once, with 1.3% to 1.5% held by the ten largest. Sequencing used peripheral blood mononuclear cells. The origin of the receptors is a person between 18 and 75 years old in good health.

This clone was counted at least ten times. This CDR3 is CASSRGQINQETQYF. The part of the CDR3 DNA that was read is TGCGCCAGCAGCAGGGGACAAATTAACCAAGAGACC. The chain carries TRBV5-1 and TRBJ2-5; TRBD1 might be the D (6 bases). The read ends 3 residues early relative to the CDR3; the germline J gene fills the gap. This CDR3 has 15 amino acids. Between the trimmed V and J ends, which lost 4 bases and 0 bases, there was a span of 13 bases. The germline CDR1 and CDR2 sequences are SGHRS and YFSETQ.

This clone was seen ten or more times. The CDR3 end is not reached by the read, which stops 3 residues before it; the germline J gene fills it in. The chain carries TRBV20-1 and TRBJ2-1; D gene ambiguous. The CDR3 runs to 12 residues. Germline values: CDR1 DFQATT, CDR2 SNEGSKA (reference sequence). V lost 2 bases and J 8 bases, leaving 10 bases between the germline ends. Incomplete CDR3 DNA: TGCAGTGCTAGATACAGAATCCATGAG. This gives the protein CSARYRIHE. The CDR3, in full, reads CSARYRIHEQFF.

This clone came up a few times. The read terminates 3 residues before the CDR3 end, so the remaining end is supplied by the germline J gene. V is TRBV30 and J is TRBJ2-2, with D possibly matching TRBD1 (6 bases). Germline V gene lookup returns CDR1 GTSNPN and CDR2 SVGIG (reference sequence). This CDR3 has 14 residues. V shed 1 base and J shed 8 bases, with 14 bases lying between them. The CDR3 here is CAWSATQGWGELFF. Partial CDR3 DNA: TGTGCCTGGAGTGCCACACAGGGTTGGGGGGAG.

This clone was counted many times. The read ends 3 residues shy of where the CDR3 ends; the end is completed using the germline J gene. The rearrangement links TRBV7-2 to TRBJ1-4, with D possibly being TRBD1 (6 bases). V was trimmed by 3 bases and J by 8 bases, leaving 10 bases between them. The CDR3 has 13 amino acids. Per the germline V gene, CDR1 is SGHTA and CDR2 is FQGNSA. The covered CDR3 bases are TGTGCCAGCAGCTTGGGGGGGGCGGAAAAA. It translates to CASSLGGAEK. The complete CDR3 sequence is CASSLGGAEKLFF.

This clone was recorded many times. The CDR3 end is not reached by the read, which stops 3 residues before it; the germline J gene fills it in. The gene calls are TRBV20-1 and TRBJ2-7; TRBD2 might be the D (5 bases). Germline CDR1 reads DFQATT; CDR2 reads SNEGSKA (reference sequence). The CDR3 is 15 residues long. Trimming left V 3 bases short and J 6 bases short, with 21 bases between. The sequenced part of the CDR3 DNA is TGCAGTGCTAGTCCCGGTGCTAGCTTGAGACCCGAG. As protein: CSASPGASLRPE. The full CDR3 reads CSASPGASLRPEQYF.

This clone came up many times. The CDR3: CSASGAEETQYF. CDR3 bases read: TGCAGTGCTAGTGGGGCAGAAGAGACC. This sequence joins TRBV20-1 and TRBJ2-5, with TRBD1 as a possible D gene (5 bases). The read gets to within 3 residues of the CDR3 end, and the germline J gene fills in the rest. From germline, CDR1 is DFQATT and CDR2 SNEGSKA (reference sequence). This CDR3 region has 12 residues. V was clipped by 3 bases and J by 3 bases, with 8 bases between them.